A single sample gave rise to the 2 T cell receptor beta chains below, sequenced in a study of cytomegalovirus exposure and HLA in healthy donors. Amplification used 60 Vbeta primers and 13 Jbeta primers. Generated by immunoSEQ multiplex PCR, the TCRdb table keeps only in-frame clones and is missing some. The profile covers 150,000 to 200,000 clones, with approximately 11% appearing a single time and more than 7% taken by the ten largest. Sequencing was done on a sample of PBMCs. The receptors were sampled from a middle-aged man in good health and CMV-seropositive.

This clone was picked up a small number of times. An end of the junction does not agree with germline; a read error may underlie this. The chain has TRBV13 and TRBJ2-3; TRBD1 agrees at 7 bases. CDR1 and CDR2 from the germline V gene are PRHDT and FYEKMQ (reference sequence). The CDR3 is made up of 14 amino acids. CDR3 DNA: TGTGCCAGCAGCATAGGACAGGTCGTAGATACGCAGTATTTT. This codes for CASSIGQVVDTQYF.

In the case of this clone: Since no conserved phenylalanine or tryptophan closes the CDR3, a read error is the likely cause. The CDR3 DNA is TGTGCTAGCAGCTTGGGGACAGGGTTAGATACGCAGTATGTT. Translating gives CASSLGTGLDTQYV. The J gene is TRBJ2-3, the V gene TRBV7-7; 9 nucleotides line up with TRBD1. This CDR3 comprises 14 residues. Per germline, CDR1 SSHAT and CDR2 FNYEAQ (reference sequence).